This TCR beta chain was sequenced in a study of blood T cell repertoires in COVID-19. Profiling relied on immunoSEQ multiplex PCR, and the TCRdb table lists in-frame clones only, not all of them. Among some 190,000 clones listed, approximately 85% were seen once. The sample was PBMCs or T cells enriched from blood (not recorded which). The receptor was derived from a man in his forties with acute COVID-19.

The CDR3 protein is CASSYARDITGELFF. DNA for the CDR3: TGTGCCAGCAGTTACGCACGTGACATCACCGGGGAGCTGTTTTTT. The chain employs TRBV6-5 and TRBJ2-2; D uncertain. CDR1 and CDR2 from the germline V gene are MNHEY and SVGAGI. This CDR3 is 15 amino acids long. V gave up 2 bases and J gave up 4 bases, with 11 bases separating them.